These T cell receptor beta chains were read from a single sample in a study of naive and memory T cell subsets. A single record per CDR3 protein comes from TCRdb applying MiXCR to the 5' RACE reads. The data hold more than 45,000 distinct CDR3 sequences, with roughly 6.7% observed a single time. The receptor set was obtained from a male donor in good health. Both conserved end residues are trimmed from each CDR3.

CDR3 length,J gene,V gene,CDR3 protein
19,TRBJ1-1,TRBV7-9,ASSLSIEGYQGDGTNTEAF
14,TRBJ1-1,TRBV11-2,ASSLVMGQPNTEAF
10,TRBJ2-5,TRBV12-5,ASGLEGETQY
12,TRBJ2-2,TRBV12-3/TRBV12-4,ASSNTANTGELF
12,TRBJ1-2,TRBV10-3,AISEGGRGRGYT
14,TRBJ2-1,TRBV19,ASSWPPSGSPYEQF
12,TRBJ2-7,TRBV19,ASSSRTGRYEQY
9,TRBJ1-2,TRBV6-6,ASSYLYGYT
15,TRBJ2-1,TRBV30,AWSYSLTSGSANEQF
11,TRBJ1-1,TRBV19,ASSMPVPNEAF
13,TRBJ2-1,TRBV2,ATGGTSGAYNEQF
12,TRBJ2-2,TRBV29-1,SASGLANTGELF
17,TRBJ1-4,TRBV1,ASSQDPNRPGQGNEKLF
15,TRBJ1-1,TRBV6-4,ASTNTEKQGTATEAF
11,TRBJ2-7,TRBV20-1,SARGGASYEQY
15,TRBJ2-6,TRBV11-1,ASSSGQGGTGANVLT
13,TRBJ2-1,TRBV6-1,ASSETSGTYNEQF
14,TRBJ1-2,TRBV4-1,ASSQEAGRKSYGYT
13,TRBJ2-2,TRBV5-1,ASSGAGQRGGELF
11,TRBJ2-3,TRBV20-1,SVRDTGTDTQY
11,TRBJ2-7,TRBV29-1,SAREGMRDEQY
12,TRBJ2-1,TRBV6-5,ASSSVAGAYEQF
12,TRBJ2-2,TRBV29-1,SVDSSGAAGELF
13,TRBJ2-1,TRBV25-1,ASSELNSGRSEQF
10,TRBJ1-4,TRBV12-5,ASGSSGEKLF
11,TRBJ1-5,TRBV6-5,ASSYGVSQPQH
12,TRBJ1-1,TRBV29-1,SVTTGLGNTEAF
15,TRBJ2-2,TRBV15,ATSVVGADPSTGELF
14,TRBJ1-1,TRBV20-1,SAEGAASLPTAEAF
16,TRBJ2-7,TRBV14,ASSQGARVSGSSYEQY
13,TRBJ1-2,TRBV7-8,ASGILTGLNYGYT
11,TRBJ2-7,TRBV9,ASSPTGSYEQY
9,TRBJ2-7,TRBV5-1,ASSFDREQY
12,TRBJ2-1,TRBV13,ARSLGRGGNEQF
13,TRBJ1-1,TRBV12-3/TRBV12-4,ASSLALVGYTEAF
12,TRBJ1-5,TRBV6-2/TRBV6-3,ASGGTGGVQPQH
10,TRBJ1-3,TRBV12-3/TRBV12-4,ASTGIGNTIY
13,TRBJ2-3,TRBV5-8,ASSFGELSPDTQY
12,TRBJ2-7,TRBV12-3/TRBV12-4,ASSLDPRIYEQY
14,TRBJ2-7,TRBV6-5,ASSYSWGTRAYEQY
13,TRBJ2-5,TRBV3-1,ASSLERLYQETQY